The rows below give T cell receptor beta chains drawn from one sample of a study of shared clonotypes between healthy human individuals. Profiled with immunoSEQ multiplex PCR; TCRdb holds only in-frame clones, not every one. The sample shows about 2.4 million clones, 93% of them seen only once. Material for sequencing was naive CD4+ T cells from PBMCs. These receptors came from a man younger than 35 in good health. Some clones in this sample may be carry-over from other donors' samples. Both conserved end residues are part of each CDR3. A D gene is named only where the DNA matches it firmly. Only part of the rows carry a size: once, few, many, or a class if the clone is expanded.

CDR3aa	CDR3nt	v_gene	d_gene	len	j_gene	abundance
CASGPVGGDEQFF	TGTGCCAGCGGACCGGTTGGGGGCGATGAGCAGTTCTTC	TRBV4-2	.	13	TRBJ2-1	.
CASSDNRGNYGYTF	TGTGCCAGCAGCGATAACAGGGGTAACTATGGCTACACCTTC	TRBV6-1	TRBD1	14	TRBJ1-2	.
CASSSGLSNQPQHF	TGTGCCAGCAGTTCCGGGCTCAGCAATCAGCCCCAGCATTTT	TRBV6-6	.	14	TRBJ1-5	.
CASSVRPNGEPQHF	TGTGCCAGCAGCGTACGCCCCAATGGGGAGCCCCAGCATTTT	TRBV9	.	14	TRBJ1-5	.
CASRFQRDHEQYF	TGTGCCAGCAGGTTCCAGCGAGATCACGAGCAGTACTTC	TRBV27	.	13	TRBJ2-7	.
CASSLSSGRANTGELFF	TGCGCCAGCAGCTTGTCTAGCGGGAGGGCGAACACCGGGGAGCTGTTTTTT	TRBV5-1	TRBD2	17	TRBJ2-2	.
CASSKGTDTQYF	TGTGCCAGCAGCAAAGGGACAGATACGCAGTATTTT	TRBV11-3	.	12	TRBJ2-3	.
CASSLKGRQGSDEQFF	TGTGCCAGCAGCTTAAAGGGGAGACAGGGTAGCGATGAGCAGTTCTTC	TRBV7-3	TRBD1	16	TRBJ2-1	.
CASSQVPRRSGANVLTF	TGCGCCAGCAGCCAAGTCCCGAGACGCTCTGGGGCCAACGTCCTGACTTTC	TRBV4-1	.	17	TRBJ2-6	once
CASSYTGGAVEQYF	TGTGCCAGCAGTTACACAGGGGGCGCGGTCGAGCAGTACTTC	TRBV25-1	TRBD1	14	TRBJ2-7	.
CSVTGPNTEAFF	TGCAGCGTGACGGGTCCTAACACTGAAGCTTTCTTT	TRBV29-1	.	12	TRBJ1-1	few
CASRPLAGVTGELFF	TGTGCCAGCAGGCCACTAGCGGGAGTCACCGGGGAGCTGTTTTTT	TRBV2	TRBD2	15	TRBJ2-2	few
CASSEQGHGYTF	TGTGCCAGCAGTGAACAGGGGCACGGCTACACCTTC	TRBV6-1	.	12	TRBJ1-2	.
CASSYATRGSTEAFF	TGTGCCAGCAGTTACGCGACCCGAGGGAGCACTGAAGCTTTCTTT	TRBV6-5	.	15	TRBJ1-1	.
CASYTGFASPLHF	TGTGCCTCGTACACGGGGTTCGCCTCACCCCTCCACTTT	TRBV28	.	13	TRBJ1-6	.
CASSESGNTIYF	TGTGCCAGCAGTGAATCGGGAAACACCATATATTTT	TRBV2	.	12	TRBJ1-3	.
CASSLAGPPYNEQFF	TGCGCCAGCAGCTTGGCCGGGCCACCCTACAATGAGCAGTTCTTC	TRBV5-1	.	15	TRBJ2-1	.
CASSLVASGGWEQYF	TGTGCCAGCAGCTTAGTCGCTAGCGGGGGTTGGGAGCAGTACTTC	TRBV7-8	TRBD2	15	TRBJ2-7	.
CASSLVSGPEAGELFF	TGCGCCAGCAGCTTGGTTAGCGGGCCGGAGGCCGGGGAGCTGTTTTTT	TRBV5-1	TRBD2	16	TRBJ2-2	once
CASSRRGLSETQYF	TGTGCCAGCAGTCGCAGGGGGCTTTCAGAGACCCAGTACTTC	TRBV6-6	TRBD1	14	TRBJ2-5	.
CASSIAFRQFTEAFF	TGTGCCAGTAGTATAGCGTTTAGGCAATTCACTGAAGCTTTCTTT	TRBV19	.	15	TRBJ1-1	.